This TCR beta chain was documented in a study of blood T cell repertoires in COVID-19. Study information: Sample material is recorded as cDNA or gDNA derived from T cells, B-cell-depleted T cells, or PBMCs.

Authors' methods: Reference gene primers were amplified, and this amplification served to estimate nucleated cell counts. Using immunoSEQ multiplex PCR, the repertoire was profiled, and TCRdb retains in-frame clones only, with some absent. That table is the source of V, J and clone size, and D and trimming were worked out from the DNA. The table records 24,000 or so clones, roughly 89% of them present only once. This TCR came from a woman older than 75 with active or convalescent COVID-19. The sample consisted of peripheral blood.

CDR3 region: CASSMLAEPYEQYF. DNA for the CDR3: TGTGCCAGTAGTATGTTAGCGGAGCCCTACGAGCAGTACTTC. The rearrangement links TRBV19 to TRBJ2-7; weak D call: TRBD2 (6 bases). The ends were cut back, 3 bases at V and 2 bases at J, with 11 bases in the middle. The germline V gene has CDR1 LNHDA and CDR2 SQIVND (reference sequence). This CDR3 has 14 amino acids. The variable domain in full, completed from reference TRBV19 and TRBJ2-7, reads DGGITQSPKYLFRKEGQNVTLSCEQNLNHDAMYWYRQDPGQGLRLIYYSQIVNDFQKGDIAEGYSVSREKKESFPLTVTSAQKNPTAFYLCASSMLAEPYEQYFGPGTRLTVT.